This T cell receptor beta chain came from a study of T cell responses to AZD1222 COVID-19 vaccine. Only one count was recorded for this clone. Its target is unknown. The CDR3 runs 13 residues. CDR1 and CDR2 (germline): SNHLY, FYNNEI. The V end lost 4 bases, the J end lost 7 bases, and 13 bases lay between the germline ends. Notes on the study in general: Scientists sampled the repertoires only once the peak T cell response had passed. Baseline antibody screening turned up just six seropositive AZD1222 recipients. Clonal diversity was possibly underestimated, and the donors were mostly white British, with more females.

Repertoires were generated with immunoSEQ multiplex PCR, while TCRdb's copy carries only in-frame clones and drops some. The sample gives 250,000 to 300,000 clones, around 93% of which show up once; around 0.58% is in the top ten. Pooling of second doses given at about 4 or about 12 weeks was done. This chain connects TRBV2 to TRBJ1-1, with D unclear. The clonotype was recovered from an adult who received the AZD1222 COVID-19 vaccine. Sequences were derived from peripheral blood, sampled 28 days after the second AZD1222 dose. CDR3 sequence reads: CASSARSPGEAFF. CDR3 in DNA: TGTGCCAGCAGTGCGCGGTCACCGGGTGAAGCTTTCTTT.